These 16 T cell receptor beta chains share one sample of origin, sequenced in a study of CD8 T cells in ankylosing spondylitis. TCRdb processed the 5' RACE reads anew with MiXCR; each CDR3 protein has one entry. The sample lists under 400,000 distinct CDR3 sequences; 11% were seen once. Sequenced: blood, either unsorted or a sorted T cell fraction (not recorded which). The receptors come from a female donor with ankylosing spondylitis or in good health (not recorded which).

This clonotype has only a few counts. The J gene is TRBJ2-1, the V gene TRBV12-3 or TRBV12-4; no firm D call. The V and J ends lost 4 bases and 8 bases respectively, with 21 bases between them. This CDR3 has 16 amino acids. Written as DNA, the CDR3 is TGTGCCAGCAGTTCCCCAGACAACAATCCCCGGGATGAGCAGTTCTTC. Translated, it gives CASSSPDNNPRDEQFF.

The table lists this clonotype with many counts. CDR3 DNA sequence: TGTGCCAGCAGCCCGCCCGGGGGTACGCAGTATTTT. Its translation: CASSPPGGTQYF. V usage is TRBV7-2 and J usage is TRBJ2-3, with D possibly matching TRBD2 (6 bases). The germline V and J ends were trimmed by 5 bases and 8 bases, with 11 bases remaining between them. The germline V gene encodes CDR1 SGHTA and CDR2 FQGNSA. This CDR3 spans 12 amino acids. The variable domain in full, with the rest retrieved from reference TRBV7-2 and TRBJ2-3, is GAGVSQSPSNKVTEKGKDVELRCDPISGHTALYWYRQSLGQGLEFLIYFQGNSAPDKSGLPSDRFSAERTGGSVSTLTIQRTQQEDSAVYLCASSPPGGTQYFGPGTRLTVL.

The chain employs TRBV27 and TRBJ1-2; 11 bases fit TRBD1. The length of the CDR3 is 17 residues. J lost 4 bases, V lost 6 bases, and 13 bases had no gene match. Germline CDR1 and CDR2: MNHEY and SMNVEV (reference sequence). The CDR3 sequence is CASSPRPGTGGSYGYTF. Written as DNA, the CDR3 is TGTGCCAGCAGCCCACGGCCCGGGACAGGGGGATCCTATGGCTACACCTTC.

This clonotype has a handful of counts. This chain joins TRBV7-3 and TRBJ2-7; D is undetermined. Between the trimmed V and J ends, which lost 5 bases and 5 bases, there was a span of 13 bases. The CDR3 is made up of 13 amino acids. Per the germline V gene, CDR1 is SGHTA and CDR2 is FQGTGA. This CDR3 is CASSTIPRDEQYF. For the CDR3, the DNA is TGTGCCAGCAGCACCATCCCACGGGACGAGCAGTACTTC.

The chain uses TRBV11-2 and TRBJ1-2; D might be TRBD1 (5 bases). Germline CDR1 SGHAT, CDR2 FQNNGV. The length of the CDR3 is 14 residues. V dropped 5 bases and J dropped 7 bases, with 17 bases sitting between them. Here the CDR3 DNA reads TGTGCCAGCAGCCGACCATCGGGACTAGGTGGCTACACCTTC. Its protein is CASSRPSGLGGYTF.

This clonotype was recorded many times. This chain joins TRBV20-1 and TRBJ1-5; the D is unclear. V dropped 3 bases and J dropped 0 bases, with 12 bases sitting between them. Germline V gives CDR1 DFQATT, CDR2 SNEGSKA (reference sequence). There are 15 residues in the CDR3. The CDR3 region is CSASPQDYSNQPQHF. The CDR3 bases are TGCAGTGCTAGCCCCCAGGATTATAGCAATCAGCCCCAGCATTTT.

The rearrangement uses TRBV5-1 and TRBJ2-1, with D unresolved. This CDR3 spans 14 amino acids. Germline lookup yields CDR1 SGHRS and CDR2 YFSETQ. V was pared by 3 bases and J by 8 bases, with 15 bases between. The CDR3 nucleotides read TGCGCCAGCAGCTCTGAGACTGGGTACGATGAGCAGTTCTTC. Translation: CASSSETGYDEQFF.

In its sample, this clonotype was seen many times. The chain carries TRBV7-2 and TRBJ2-5, with no clear D. V gave up 1 base and J gave up 5 bases, with 5 bases separating them. The germline V gene encodes CDR1 SGHTA and CDR2 FQGNSA. CDR3 size: 12 residues. CDR3 nucleotides: TGTGCCAGCAGCTTAGTGTTGGAGACCCAGTACTTC. Its protein product is CASSLVLETQYF.

This clonotype was detected many times. The chain links TRBV5-1 to TRBJ2-5; D call uncertain. The V and J ends lost 4 bases and 1 base respectively, with 5 bases between them. The CDR3 spans 12 residues. Germline V CDR1 and CDR2: SGHRS, YFSETQ. The CDR3 protein is CASSPPQETQYF. The CDR3 DNA reads TGCGCCAGCAGCCCCCCCCAAGAGACCCAGTACTTC.

This clonotype has a handful of counts. The chain is built from TRBV5-5 and TRBJ1-5, with TRBD1 identical over 11 bases. The CDR3 contains 15 residues. Trimming took 5 bases from V and 3 from J; bases not matched to a gene: 4. Germline loops: CDR1 SGHKS, CDR2 YYEKEE (reference sequence). In DNA, the CDR3 is TGTGCCAGCAGTCTGGACAGGGGGCCCAATCAGCCCCAGCATTTT. It yields the protein CASSLDRGPNQPQHF.

Comment on this clonotype: Possible read error: a much larger clone is one base away. The chain uses TRBV20-1 and TRBJ2-7; possibly TRBD1 or TRBD2 for D (5 bases each). The CDR3 covers 14 residues. In germline, CDR1 is DFQATT, CDR2 SNEGSKA (reference sequence). Trimming left V 3 bases short and J 2 bases short, with 14 bases between. CDR3 amino acids: CSARGPSSPYEQYF. The DNA of the CDR3 is TGCAGTGCTAGGGGACCCTCGAGTCCCTACGAGCAGTACTTC.

This clonotype was counted many times. This chain links TRBV27 with TRBJ1-6; D uncertain. The CDR3 covers 17 residues. Germline V gene lookup returns CDR1 MNHEY and CDR2 SMNVEV (reference sequence). Trimming pared 4 bases from V and 7 bases from J, leaving 20 bases between. The DNA of the CDR3 is TGTGCCAGCAGTTCGCCGATTCTGGACGGAGTAAATTCACCCCTCCACTTT. This gives the protein CASSSPILDGVNSPLHF.

V and J are TRBV20-1 and TRBJ1-2, with 7 bases identical to TRBD1. The V and J ends lost 0 bases and 8 bases, in that order; junction bases with no gene match: 6. The CDR3 spans 13 residues. CDR1 DFQATT and CDR2 SNEGSKA come from the germline V gene (reference sequence). DNA for the CDR3: TGCAGTGCTAGAGAAACACAGGGGAGCGGCTACACCTTC. This sequence encodes CSARETQGSGYTF.

The table lists this clonotype with many counts. This sequence joins TRBV20-1 and TRBJ2-4, with D perhaps assigned TRBD1 or TRBD2 (7 bases each). The CDR3 spans 19 residues. Trimming shortened V by 0 bases and J by 0 bases, and 21 bases separated the two germline ends. Germline V CDR1 and CDR2: DFQATT, SNEGSKA (reference sequence). The CDR3 DNA follows: TGCAGTGCTAGAGATCCCCCAGGGGGGGACTTGGTAGCCAAAAACATTCAGTACTTC. This sequence encodes CSARDPPGGDLVAKNIQYF.

This clonotype was counted ten times or more. The gene calls are TRBV4-3 and TRBJ2-1, with 8 bases aligning to TRBD2. The germline CDR1 and CDR2 sequences are LGHNA and YSLEER. Trimming removed 4 bases from V and 4 bases from J; junction bases left unmatched: 9. The CDR3 is 16 amino acids. The CDR3 region is CASSPFGASGYNEQFF. For the CDR3, the DNA is TGCGCCAGCAGCCCCTTTGGGGCTAGCGGGTACAATGAGCAGTTCTTC.

The sample holds many counts of this clonotype. The chain couples TRBV20-1 to TRBJ2-7, with TRBD2 matching over 7 bases. This CDR3 spans 13 amino acids. The V gene's germline CDR1 is DFQATT and CDR2 SNEGSKA (reference sequence). V was pared by 1 base and J by 4 bases, with 4 bases of the junction left unmatched. DNA of the CDR3: TGCAGTGCTAGAGGGCTAGCGGTTTACGAGCAGTACTTC. Amino acid sequence: CSARGLAVYEQYF.